These 18 T cell receptor beta chains came from one sample sequenced in a study of blood T cell repertoires in COVID-19. The table came from immunoSEQ multiplex PCR; TCRdb's copy has only in-frame clones and leaves some out. The data contain more than 50,000 clones, 80% of them singletons. Sequenced material: peripheral blood. Receptors originate from a human donor in a cohort sampled during active COVID-19.

With regard to this clone: The junction does not match germline at one end; this may be a read error. The V call is TRBV7-7, the J call TRBJ2-2; TRBD1 might be the D (6 bases). This CDR3 is 14 amino acids long. CDR1 and CDR2 (germline): SSHAT, FNYEAQ (reference sequence). CDR3 coding DNA: TGTGCTAGCAGCTTGGGACAGAACACCGGGGAGCTGTTTTTT. Protein product: CASSLGQNTGELFF. Complete variable domain (other parts from reference TRBV7-7 and TRBJ2-2): GAGVSQSPRYKVTKRGQDVTLRCDPISSHATLYWYQQALGQGPEFLTYFNYEAQPDKSGLPSDRFSAERPEGSISTLTIQRTEQRDSAMYRCASSLGQNTGELFFGEGSRLTVL.

This chain connects TRBV6-8 to TRBJ1-5; no clear D gene. The CDR3 extends over 17 amino acids. Germline CDR1 and CDR2: MNHGY and SAAAGT. Trimming pared 0 bases from V and 0 bases from J, leaving 12 bases between. The CDR3 reads CASSYSLRGLSNQPQHF. As DNA, the CDR3 is TGTGCCAGCAGTTACTCGTTACGCGGGCTTAGCAATCAGCCCCAGCATTTT.

This rearrangement joins TRBV4-3 to TRBJ1-2; 7 bases agree with TRBD1. V gave up 1 base and J gave up 5 bases; unmatched junction bases: 7. The CDR3 has 15 amino acids. Germline V gene lookup returns CDR1 LGHNA and CDR2 YSLEER. CDR3 sequence: CASSQVRGLEYGYTF. CDR3 DNA sequence: TGCGCCAGCAGCCAAGTAAGGGGGCTAGAATATGGCTACACCTTC.

In DNA form, the CDR3 reads TGCAGCGTTGGGACAGGGGTAGGAGAGCAGTACTTC. This encodes CSVGTGVGEQYF. This chain connects TRBV29-1 to TRBJ2-7; TRBD1 matches 9 bases. This CDR3 spans 12 amino acids. The ends lost 4 bases at V and 7 bases at J; junction bases unmatched: 5. Germline-derived CDR1 and CDR2 are SQVTM and ANQGSEA.

The DNA of the CDR3 is TGCAGCGTTGTAAGGACAGGGGGCTACGAGCAGTACTTC. Its protein is CSVVRTGGYEQYF. The rearrangement joins TRBV29-1 to TRBJ2-7, with TRBD1 matching over 10 bases. Per germline, CDR1 SQVTM and CDR2 ANQGSEA. With 4 bases clipped from V and 3 bases from J, the junction kept 3 bases outside the gene matches. The CDR3 sequence is 13 residues long.

The chain is built from TRBV5-1 and TRBJ2-3; no firm D call. This CDR3 has 13 residues. V lost 0 bases to trimming and J lost 3 bases, with 5 bases between them. Germline V gene lookup returns CDR1 SGHRS and CDR2 YFSETQ. The CDR3 DNA reads as TGCGCCAGCAGCTTGGATTCGACAGATACGCAGTATTTT. Amino acids: CASSLDSTDTQYF.

V and J are TRBV27 and TRBJ1-5, with D possibly matching TRBD1 (5 bases). This CDR3 is built from 16 residues. The ends were cut back, 5 bases at V and 5 bases at J, with 19 bases in the middle. Germline CDR1 MNHEY, CDR2 SMNVEV (reference sequence). CDR3: CASSPVGGGADQPQHF. The CDR3 DNA reads as TGTGCCAGCAGTCCAGTTGGGGGAGGCGCGGATCAGCCCCAGCATTTT.

The V and J genes are TRBV27 and TRBJ1-5; D is undetermined. The V gene's germline CDR1 is MNHEY and CDR2 SMNVEV (reference sequence). V was trimmed by 6 bases and J by 0 bases, leaving 12 bases between them. CDR3 length equals 15 residues. The CDR3 bases are TGTGCCAGCAGACCCGACACGTATAGCAATCAGCCCCAGCATTTT. Translated: CASRPDTYSNQPQHF.

This chain connects TRBV7-2 to TRBJ1-1; maybe TRBD1 (5 bases). This CDR3 has 15 amino acids. Deletions cut 2 bases from V and 1 base from J, with 11 bases between. CDR1 SGHTA and CDR2 FQGNSA come from the germline V gene. The CDR3 reads CASSLSYGGNTEAFF. CDR3 DNA: TGTGCCAGCAGCTTATCTTACGGGGGGAACACTGAAGCTTTCTTT.

The chain carries TRBV29-1 and TRBJ1-1; TRBD1 matches at 8 bases. V was clipped by 6 bases and J by 4 bases; unmatched bases: 7. The CDR3 is 13 residues long. Germline V gives CDR1 SQVTM, CDR2 ANQGSEA. In DNA, the CDR3 is TGCAGCGTAGACGACAGGGGTTCCACTGAAGCTTTCTTT. It specifies CSVDDRGSTEAFF.

The chain employs TRBV11-2 and TRBJ2-7; D is perhaps TRBD2 (6 bases). This CDR3 contains 14 residues. Germline CDR1 SGHAT, CDR2 FQNNGV. The ends were cut back, 3 bases at V and 6 bases at J, with 15 bases in the middle. The CDR3, as DNA: TGTGCCAGCAGCTTCGGCGGGGAGCCCTCCGAGCAGTACTTC. Translated: CASSFGGEPSEQYF.

The V and J genes are TRBV4-1 and TRBJ2-5, with 14 bases matching TRBD2. The CDR3 has 16 residues. V lost 0 bases, J lost 5 bases, and 2 bases stayed unmatched. The germline CDR1 and CDR2 sequences are MGHRA and YSYEKL. The CDR3 here is CASSQETSGGVETQYF. In nucleotides, the CDR3 is TGCGCCAGCAGCCAAGAGACTAGCGGGGGGGTGGAGACCCAGTACTTC.

The chain joins TRBV18 to TRBJ2-7; possible D gene TRBD1, 5 bases. The CDR3 sequence is 13 residues long. V was shortened by 1 base and J by 6 bases, with 10 bases between the two germline ends. Germline assignment: CDR1 KGHSH and CDR2 LQKENI. CDR3 region: CASSPQQEGEQYF. CDR3 DNA: TGTGCCAGCTCACCACAACAGGAAGGCGAGCAGTACTTC.

The chain recombines TRBV7-2 with TRBJ1-2, with D unresolved. The germline gives CDR1 SGHTA, CDR2 FQGNSA. Between the trimmed V and J ends, which lost 1 base and 9 bases, there was a span of 12 bases. This CDR3 is built from 13 residues. The CDR3 protein is CASSLEPGFSYTF. The CDR3, as DNA: TGTGCCAGCAGCTTAGAGCCGGGTTTTAGCTACACCTTC.

In its sample, this clone was seen a few times. This rearrangement joins TRBV28 to TRBJ1-6, with TRBD1 matching over 7 bases. Trimming took 5 bases from V and 9 from J; bases not matched to a gene: 4. The CDR3 totals 13 residues. Looked up from germline, CDR1 is MDHEN and CDR2 is SYDVKM. CDR3 nucleotides: TGTGCCAGCAGTACAGGGGCGGGTTCACCCCTCCACTTT. Its translation: CASSTGAGSPLHF.

The chain is built from TRBV5-3 and TRBJ2-7; perhaps TRBD1 as D (6 bases). Being an ORF, TRBV5-3 has a function that is uncertain. Trimming removed 4 bases at V and 5 bases at J, with 16 bases between. CDR3 size: 14 residues. Here the CDR3 DNA reads TGTGCCAGAAGCCGTGACAGGTCTGTGGACGAGCAGTACTTC. Its translation is CARSRDRSVDEQYF.

The chain is built from TRBV7-9 and TRBJ2-1, with a tentative D call TRBD2 (7 bases). V was pared by 5 bases and J by 0 bases, with 23 bases between. Germline-derived CDR1 and CDR2 are SEHNR and FQNEAQ (reference sequence). The CDR3 loop spans 19 amino acids. CDR3 region: CASSKRRDEGGSSYNEQFF. CDR3 sequence (DNA): TGTGCCAGCAGCAAAAGGAGGGATGAGGGGGGGAGCTCCTACAATGAGCAGTTCTTC.

The V call is TRBV29-1, the J call TRBJ2-7, with TRBD2 matching over 13 bases. Germline trimming cut 6 bases from V and 4 bases from J; bases unmatched to any gene: 6. The CDR3 loop spans 14 amino acids. Germline CDR1 is SQVTM and CDR2 is ANQGSEA. CDR3 bases: TGCAGCGTGGGAGGGACTAGCGGGATATACGAGCAGTACTTC. Encoded protein: CSVGGTSGIYEQYF.